This T cell receptor (beta chain) is from a study of T cell responses to AZD1222 COVID-19 vaccine. CDR3 length: 12 amino acids. The germline CDR1 and CDR2 sequences are LGHNT and FRNRAP. V was shortened by 0 bases and J by 1 base, with 0 bases between the two germline ends. Note on this clone: Its target is unknown. This specimen includes other DNA sequences encoding the same CDR3.

General study results and limits: Two doses of AZD1222 preceded a rise in Spike-specific TCR breadth and depth.

The assay was immunoSEQ multiplex PCR, and TCRdb's table has in-frame clones only and misses some. The sample yields over 85,000 clones, over 90% seen once. The sample consisted of peripheral blood, taken 28 days after the second AZD1222 dose. The clonotype originates from an adult who received the AZD1222 COVID-19 vaccine. V usage is TRBV12-5 and J usage is TRBJ1-1; D unresolved. DNA of the CDR3: TGTGCTAGTGGTTTGGTGAACACTGAAGCTTTCTTT. This translates into CASGLVNTEAFF. Looking up the rest from reference TRBV12-5 and TRBJ1-1 gives the full variable domain: DARVTQTPRHKVTEMGQEVTMRCQPILGHNTVFWYRQTMMQGLELLAYFRNRAPLDDSGMPKDRFSAEMPDATLATLKIQPSEPRDSAVYFCASGLVNTEAFFGQGTRLTVV.